A single sample gave rise to the 28 T cell receptor beta chains below, sequenced in a study of blood T cell repertoires in COVID-19. Some clones are missing from TCRdb's copy, which holds only in-frame ones; the method was immunoSEQ multiplex PCR. Among about 120,000 clones listed, 75% to 85% were seen once. Material: peripheral blood. These receptor sequences come from a human donor in a cohort sampled during active COVID-19.

This clone has just one count. V gene TRBV4-1 combines with J gene TRBJ1-1; TRBD1 aligns across 7 bases. Germline V gene lookup returns CDR1 MGHRA and CDR2 YSYEKL. The CDR3 extends over 16 amino acids. The V and J ends lost 0 bases and 3 bases, in that order; junction bases with no gene match: 7. The CDR3, as DNA: TGCGCCAGCAGCCAAGATGTCGGCAGGGGGGACACTGAAGCTTTCTTT. It encodes CASSQDVGRGDTEAFF.

This clone was recorded only once. The genes are TRBV2 and TRBJ2-2, with TRBD2 matching over 7 bases. The germline CDR1 and CDR2 sequences are SNHLY and FYNNEI. CDR3 length: 16 residues. After removal of 2 bases from V and 3 bases from J, the junction contained 6 bases not matched to a gene. CDR3 region: CASSERGDLDTGELFF. The CDR3 bases are TGTGCCAGCAGTGAACGGGGGGATTTGGACACCGGGGAGCTGTTTTTT.

The chain uses TRBV2 and TRBJ2-1, with 8 bases fitting TRBD2. CDR3 size: 14 residues. V shed 8 bases and J 6 bases; nucleotides not matched to a gene: 9. Looked up from germline, CDR1 is SNHLY and CDR2 is FYNNEI. In nucleotides, the CDR3 is TGTGCCAGCGGATCCATCCGGGGGGGCAATGAGCAGTTCTTC. It is translated as CASGSIRGGNEQFF.

This sequence joins TRBV6-6 and TRBJ2-2; 9 nucleotides line up with TRBD2. Trimming took 2 bases from V and 4 from J; bases not matched to a gene: 5. Germline V gene lookup returns CDR1 MNHNY and CDR2 SVGAGI (reference sequence). The CDR3 totals 16 residues. Here the CDR3 reads CASSYKGGGGTGELFF. CDR3 sequence (DNA): TGTGCCAGCAGTTACAAAGGCGGGGGGGGCACCGGGGAGCTGTTTTTT.

The chain links TRBV27 to TRBJ1-6; possible D gene TRBD1, 5 bases. V was pared by 4 bases and J by 7 bases, with 17 bases between. The CDR3 runs to 16 residues. The germline V gene has CDR1 MNHEY and CDR2 SMNVEV (reference sequence). The CDR3 nucleotides are TGTGCCAGCAGTTCCCTATTCTTACAGGCCAATTCACCCCTCCACTTT. The encoded protein is CASSSLFLQANSPLHF.

This clone was counted a single time. J is TRBJ1-1 and V is TRBV18; D might be TRBD1 (5 bases). CDR3 size: 16 residues. The germline CDR1 and CDR2 sequences are KGHSH and LQKENI. V gave up 0 bases and J gave up 0 bases, with 11 bases separating them. This CDR3 is CASSPPGGALNTEAFF. The CDR3 DNA is TGTGCCAGCTCACCACCAGGAGGGGCCCTGAACACTGAAGCTTTCTTT. Complete variable domain (other parts from reference TRBV18 and TRBJ1-1): NAGVMQNPRHLVRRRGQEARLRCSPMKGHSHVYWYRQLPEEGLKFMVYLQKENIIDESGMPKERFSAEFPKEGPSILRIQQVVRGDSAAYFCASSPPGGALNTEAFFGQGTRLTVV.

This sequence joins TRBV5-4 and TRBJ2-7; TRBD1 is a possible D gene (5 bases). Germline lookup yields CDR1 SGHNT and CDR2 YYREEE (reference sequence). This CDR3 is built from 14 residues. Trimming stripped 0 bases from V and 4 bases from J, with 11 bases between. Written as DNA, the CDR3 is TGTGCCAGCAGCTTGGGACAGACTGGGTACGAGCAGTACTTC. Protein: CASSLGQTGYEQYF.

The genes are TRBV6-6 and TRBJ1-4; D is unresolved. Trimming removed 2 bases at V and 2 bases at J, with 6 bases between. The CDR3 runs to 14 residues. Per the germline V gene, CDR1 is MNHNY and CDR2 is SVGAGI (reference sequence). The CDR3 protein is CASSYARTNEKLFF. The CDR3 coding sequence is TGTGCCAGCAGTTACGCACGGACTAATGAAAAACTGTTTTTT.

The rearrangement links TRBV6-2 or TRBV6-3 to TRBJ1-4; tentative D call: TRBD1 (6 bases). Trimming left V 6 bases short and J 3 bases short, with 17 bases between. This CDR3 spans 16 amino acids. In germline, CDR1 is MNHEY, CDR2 SVGEGT. CDR3 sequence (DNA): TGTGCCAGCAGCAACGGGGACCAGGGGCCTAATGAAAAACTGTTTTTT. This encodes CASSNGDQGPNEKLFF.

The V and J genes are TRBV5-1 and TRBJ2-7, with 12 bases matching TRBD2. Germline V gene data show CDR1 as SGHRS and CDR2 as YFSETQ. The CDR3 length is 17 residues. V gave up 2 bases and J gave up 1 base; unmatched junction bases: 7. CDR3 protein: CASSLLPTSGGSYEQYF. The CDR3 bases are TGCGCCAGCAGCTTATTGCCCACTAGCGGGGGGTCCTACGAGCAGTACTTC.

This clone was seen a single time. The V call is TRBV7-9, the J call TRBJ1-5; D remains ambiguous. Trimming stripped 7 bases from V and 2 bases from J, with 9 bases between. The germline V gene has CDR1 SEHNR and CDR2 FQNEAQ (reference sequence). There are 13 residues in the CDR3. The CDR3, as DNA: TGTGCCAGCACCGAGGAGGGCAATCAGCCCCAGCATTTT. The encoded protein is CASTEEGNQPQHF. Complete variable domain (other parts from reference TRBV7-9 and TRBJ1-5): DTGVSQNPRHKITKRGQNVTFRCDPISEHNRLYWYRQTLGQGPEFLTYFQNEAQLEKSRLLSDRFSAERPKGSFSTLEIQRTEQGDSAMYLCASTEEGNQPQHFGDGTRLSIL.

This clone was detected only once. The CDR3 DNA follows: TGTGCCAGCAGCCCCCGGACTAGCGGGGGGACGAACACCGGGGAGCTGTTTTTT. Protein: CASSPRTSGGTNTGELFF. The chain links TRBV7-6 to TRBJ2-2; 14 bases align to TRBD2. V shed 5 bases and J 0 bases; nucleotides not matched to a gene: 5. The CDR3 has 18 residues. Germline V gene lookup returns CDR1 SGHVS and CDR2 FNYEAQ.

J is TRBJ2-5 and V is TRBV7-2; D might be TRBD2 (5 bases). V gave up 1 base and J gave up 4 bases, with 10 bases separating them. CDR3 length: 14 amino acids. CDR1 and CDR2 (germline): SGHTA, FQGNSA. As DNA, the CDR3 is TGTGCCAGCAGCTTAGTCGGACTGGGAGAGACCCAGTACTTC. Its protein is CASSLVGLGETQYF.

This clone was seen only once. V and J are TRBV10-3 and TRBJ2-7; a possible D gene is TRBD1 (6 bases). CDR3 length: 16 amino acids. The V gene's germline CDR1 is ENHRY and CDR2 SYGVKD. The germline V and J ends were trimmed by 6 bases and 0 bases, with 18 bases remaining between them. CDR3 loop: CAIRGSRGESSYEQYF. CDR3 bases: TGTGCCATCAGGGGAAGCAGGGGCGAAAGCTCCTACGAGCAGTACTTC.

This clone occurred a few times. The chain couples TRBV4-3 to TRBJ1-3, with 7 positions matching TRBD1. Germline V lookup: CDR1 LGHNA, CDR2 YSLEER. J lost 1 base, V lost 0 bases, and 3 bases had no gene match. The CDR3 has 16 residues. The CDR3 nucleotides are TGCGCCAGCAGCCAAGAGGGACAGCTTTCTGGAAACACCATATATTTT. As protein: CASSQEGQLSGNTIYF.

The chain uses TRBV3-1 (or the pseudogene TRBV3-2) and TRBJ2-3, with D unresolved. Germline V gene sequence: CDR1 LGHDT, CDR2 YNNKEL (reference sequence). This CDR3 region has 12 residues. With 6 bases removed from V and 0 bases from J, the gap between germline ends came to 4 bases. In DNA, the CDR3 is TGTGCCAGCAGGACTAGCACAGATACGCAGTATTTT. Encoded protein: CASRTSTDTQYF.

The chain couples TRBV2 to TRBJ2-3, with D possibly TRBD2 on 6 matching bases. V shed 3 bases and J shed 6 bases, with 10 bases lying between them. The CDR3 consists of 13 residues. Germline CDR1 is SNHLY and CDR2 is FYNNEI. The CDR3 DNA is TGTGCCAGCAGTGATCTTCGGGGGGATACGCAGTATTTT. This gives the protein CASSDLRGDTQYF.

This clone was seen a single time. J is TRBJ1-2 and V is TRBV2; D gene unclear. In germline, CDR1 is SNHLY, CDR2 FYNNEI. This CDR3 is 13 amino acids long. The ends were cut back, 5 bases at V and 2 bases at J, with 9 bases in the middle. The CDR3 loop reads CASSMTKNYGYTF. The CDR3 nucleotides read TGTGCCAGCAGTATGACAAAAAACTATGGCTACACCTTC.

This clone occurred once. The chain has TRBV10-3 and TRBJ1-3; D not resolved. With 4 bases removed from V and 0 bases from J, the gap between germline ends came to 13 bases. CDR1 is ENHRY and CDR2 is SYGVKD in the germline V gene. The CDR3 is made up of 16 amino acids. The CDR3 protein is CAISADNSYSGNTIYF. The CDR3 DNA is TGTGCCATCAGTGCAGACAACAGTTACTCTGGAAACACCATATATTTT.

This chain links TRBV19 with TRBJ1-5, with TRBD1 as a possible D gene (5 bases). Trimming cost V 3 bases and J 7 bases, with 13 bases left between them. Germline V gene sequence: CDR1 LNHDA, CDR2 SQIVND (reference sequence). CDR3 length equals 14 residues. As DNA, the CDR3 is TGTGCCAGTAGTATGGACATCGCGGGGCAGCCCCAGCATTTT. This translates into CASSMDIAGQPQHF.

V and J are TRBV7-8 and TRBJ2-7; D is ambiguous. The CDR3 spans 14 residues. Germline CDR1 and CDR2: SGHVS and FQNEAQ. The V end lost 4 bases, the J end lost 4 bases, and 14 bases lay between the germline ends. CDR3 nucleotide sequence: TGTGCCAGCAGCTCTCCAGCCGGGTTTTACGAGCAGTACTTC. As protein: CASSSPAGFYEQYF.

The rearrangement links TRBV28 to TRBJ1-1; the D gene is possibly TRBD1 (6 bases). CDR3 length: 18 amino acids. Germline lookup yields CDR1 MDHEN and CDR2 SYDVKM. Trimming removed 7 bases at V and 4 bases at J, with 28 bases between. CDR3 residues: CASTPIPDSWGHGTEAFF. The CDR3 DNA reads as TGTGCCAGCACGCCAATCCCCGATTCTTGGGGGCATGGCACTGAAGCTTTCTTT.

The chain links TRBV3-1 (or the pseudogene TRBV3-2) to TRBJ2-5; a weak D match, TRBD2 (5 bases). Between the trimmed V and J ends, which lost 6 bases and 2 bases, there was a span of 19 bases. Germline lookup yields CDR1 LGHDT and CDR2 YNNKEL (reference sequence). This CDR3 is built from 16 residues. The CDR3 here is CASSTFRGDGQETQYF. For the CDR3, the DNA is TGTGCCAGCAGTACCTTTCGGGGAGACGGGCAAGAGACCCAGTACTTC.

At least ten counts were recorded for this clone. The chain is built from TRBV7-2 and TRBJ2-7; a possible D gene is TRBD1 (6 bases). Germline V lookup: CDR1 SGHTA, CDR2 FQGNSA. This CDR3 has 14 residues. Trimming took off 1 base at V and 6 bases at J, with 13 bases between the two ends. The CDR3 spells CASSLDRASGEQYF. In DNA, the CDR3 is TGTGCCAGCAGCTTAGACAGGGCATCAGGCGAGCAGTACTTC. The full variable domain, its missing parts supplied by reference TRBV7-2 and TRBJ2-7, is GAGVSQSPSNKVTEKGKDVELRCDPISGHTALYWYRQSLGQGLEFLIYFQGNSAPDKSGLPSDRFSAERTGGSVSTLTIQRTQQEDSAVYLCASSLDRASGEQYFGPGTRLTVT.

V usage is TRBV7-9 and J usage is TRBJ1-1; TRBD1 might be the D (6 bases). The CDR3 extends over 14 amino acids. In germline, CDR1 is SEHNR, CDR2 FQNEAQ (reference sequence). Trimming removed 3 bases from V and 1 base from J, with 9 bases in between. The CDR3 loop is CASSLSQGNTEAFF. The DNA for the CDR3 is TGTGCCAGCAGCTTGTCACAGGGGAACACTGAAGCTTTCTTT. Full variable domain (rest looked up from reference TRBV7-9 and TRBJ1-1): DTGVSQNPRHKITKRGQNVTFRCDPISEHNRLYWYRQTLGQGPEFLTYFQNEAQLEKSRLLSDRFSAERPKGSFSTLEIQRTEQGDSAMYLCASSLSQGNTEAFFGQGTRLTVV.

The chain recombines TRBV19 with TRBJ1-6, with 9 bases matching TRBD1. V lost 6 bases to trimming and J lost 7 bases; unmatched junction nucleotides: 10. The CDR3 extends over 16 amino acids. Per germline, CDR1 LNHDA and CDR2 SQIVND (reference sequence). As DNA, the CDR3 is TGTGCCAGTAGCCGGGGACAGGGTAGTAACAATTCACCCCTCCACTTT. The encoded protein is CASSRGQGSNNSPLHF.

V gene TRBV5-1 combines with J gene TRBJ1-6; 8 bases fit TRBD1. Germline V gives CDR1 SGHRS, CDR2 YFSETQ. Trimming took 4 bases from V and 10 from J; bases not matched to a gene: 7. This CDR3 region has 14 residues. The DNA for the CDR3 is TGCGCCAGCAGCCCGACAGGGGCCGGGTCACCCCTCCACTTT. The encoded protein is CASSPTGAGSPLHF.

The chain joins TRBV5-1 to TRBJ2-5, with D possibly matching TRBD1 (6 bases). Germline CDR1 is SGHRS and CDR2 is YFSETQ. CDR3 size: 13 residues. Deletions cut 6 bases from V and 1 base from J, with 10 bases between. In nucleotides, the CDR3 is TGCGCCAGCACCGGGACACTCCAAGAGACCCAGTACTTC. Its translation is CASTGTLQETQYF. Looking up the rest from reference TRBV5-1 and TRBJ2-5 gives the full variable domain: KAGVTQTPRYLIKTRGQQVTLSCSPISGHRSVSWYQQTPGQGLQFLFEYFSETQRNKGNFPGRFSGRQFSNSRSEMNVSTLELGDSALYLCASTGTLQETQYFGPGTRLLVL.